The rows below give T cell receptor beta chains drawn from one sample of a study of shared clonotypes between healthy human individuals. Data came from immunoSEQ multiplex PCR; TCRdb stores just in-frame clones and leaves some out. This table holds about 680,000 clones, 55% to 85% found once. What was sequenced was memory CD4+ T cells sorted from blood. Receptor source: a woman aged 25 to 39 in good health. The CDR3 runs from the conserved cysteine through the conserved F or W. The order of the fields is D gene, V gene, J gene, clone size, CDR3 protein, CDR3 DNA. D genes are given only for firm matches. Only some rows state a clone size, as once, few, many or a class for expanded clones.

>TRBD1|TRBV19|TRBJ1-5|NA
CASSRGQSTNQPQHF
TGTGCCAGTAGTAGGGGACAGAGCACTAATCAGCCCCAGCATTTT
>NA|TRBV6-6|TRBJ1-5|NA
CASRLRQQSNQPQHF
TGTGCCAGCAGACTGAGACAACAAAGCAATCAGCCCCAGCATTTT
>NA|TRBV28|TRBJ2-5|few
CASSHRVVGGETQYF
TGTGCCAGCAGTCACAGGGTAGTCGGCGGGGAGACCCAGTACTTC
>NA|TRBV27|TRBJ1-5|NA
CASTEPPRPQHF
TGTGCCAGCACCGAACCGCCTAGGCCCCAGCATTTT
>TRBD2|TRBV15|TRBJ2-5|NA
CATSRARTSGRAVGETQYF
TGTGCCACCAGCAGAGCCAGGACTAGCGGGAGGGCAGTGGGAGAGACCCAGTACTTC
>NA|TRBV14|TRBJ2-2|many
CASSPRGTFPNTGELFF
TGTGCCAGCAGCCCACGAGGGACTTTTCCGAACACCGGGGAGCTGTTTTTT
>NA|TRBV10-3|TRBJ1-2|NA
CAISDLGYAGGGYTF
TGTGCCATCAGTGACCTGGGGTATGCGGGCGGGGGCTACACCTTC
>NA|TRBV5-1|TRBJ2-1|few
CASTPGAVTRGDEQFF
TGCGCCAGCACGCCGGGGGCGGTTACTAGAGGGGATGAGCAGTTCTTC
>NA|TRBV30|TRBJ1-2|NA
CAWSMTGPSNYGYTF
TGTGCCTGGAGTATGACAGGCCCGTCGAACTATGGCTACACCTTC
>NA|TRBV30|TRBJ2-7|NA
CAPRLGGSYEQYF
TGTGCCCCCCGACTAGGTGGGTCCTACGAGCAGTACTTC
>NA|TRBV5-1|TRBJ2-7|few
CASSLGGPSGSYEQYF
TGCGCCAGCAGCTTGGGTGGACCTTCCGGCAGCTACGAGCAGTACTTC
>NA|TRBV5-1|TRBJ2-7|NA
CASSSIYEQYF
TGCGCCAGCAGCTCCATCTACGAGCAGTACTTC
>NA|TRBV5-4|TRBJ2-1|NA
CASSKLQGPYNEQFF
TGTGCCAGCAGCAAGCTACAGGGCCCCTACAATGAGCAGTTCTTC
>NA|TRBV6-6|TRBJ2-7|NA
CASSYSGASSYEQYF
TGTGCCAGCAGTTACTCCGGCGCCAGCTCCTACGAGCAGTACTTC
>NA|TRBV30|TRBJ1-2|NA
CAWNQGHYGYTF
TGTGCCTGGAACCAGGGCCACTATGGCTACACCTTC
>NA|TRBV7-9|TRBJ2-1|NA
CASSPGAGSYNEQFF
TGTGCCAGCAGCCCTGGGGCGGGCTCCTACAATGAGCAGTTCTTC
>TRBD2|TRBV28|TRBJ2-7|NA
CASSPSGRREQYF
TGTGCCAGCAGTCCAAGCGGGAGACGCGAGCAGTACTTC
>NA|TRBV28|TRBJ1-5|NA
CASSLKGQRNQPQHF
TGTGCCAGCAGTTTAAAGGGACAACGCAATCAGCCCCAGCATTTT
>NA|TRBV28|TRBJ2-7|few
CASSLDAYEQYF
TGTGCCAGCAGTTTAGACGCCTACGAGCAGTACTTC
>NA|TRBV4-1|TRBJ1-5|once
CASSPPPGAGANQPQHF
TGCGCCAGCAGCCCCCCGCCGGGGGCCGGGGCCAATCAGCCCCAGCATTTT
>TRBD1|TRBV6-1|TRBJ2-5|NA
CASTNDRGPQETQYF
TGTGCCAGCACCAACGACAGGGGGCCGCAAGAGACCCAGTACTTC
>NA|TRBV28|TRBJ1-2|NA
CASSSRFGLTLSNYGYTF
TGTGCCAGCAGTTCACGATTTGGGCTTACACTTTCTAACTATGGCTACACCTTC
>TRBD2|TRBV6-4|TRBJ2-1|NA
CASNRTSSQQFF
TGTGCCAGCAATCGGACTAGCTCTCAGCAGTTCTTC
>NA|TRBV7-2|TRBJ1-5|few
CASSLGSWQGQPQHF
TGTGCCAGCAGCTTAGGGTCCTGGCAGGGCCAGCCCCAGCATTTT
>NA|TRBV14|TRBJ1-4|NA
CASSQTTATNEKLFF
TGTGCCAGCAGCCAAACGACAGCCACTAATGAAAAACTGTTTTTT
>TRBD2|TRBV4-2|TRBJ2-1|NA
CASSQDGTSGIDEQFF
TGTGCCAGCAGCCAAGACGGGACTAGCGGGATAGATGAGCAGTTCTTC
>TRBD2|TRBV9|TRBJ2-3|NA
CASSVYSGRAVTDTQYF
TGTGCCAGCAGCGTTTATAGCGGGAGGGCCGTAACAGATACGCAGTATTTT
>TRBD1|TRBV4-1|TRBJ1-2|NA
CASSQIDRGLGYGYTF
TGCGCCAGCAGCCAGATCGACAGGGGGCTCGGCTATGGCTACACCTTC
>TRBD1|TRBV23-1|TRBJ1-1|NA
CASSAGTGVRKRTEAFF
TGCGCCAGCAGTGCCGGGACAGGGGTTCGGAAAAGGACTGAAGCTTTCTTT
>NA|TRBV14|TRBJ2-4|NA
CASSQAELDLAKNIQYF
TGTGCCAGCAGCCAAGCTGAACTAGACCTAGCCAAAAACATTCAGTACTTC
>TRBD1|TRBV19|TRBJ2-2|NA
CASSMPGTGVTGELFF
TGTGCCAGTAGTATGCCCGGGACAGGGGTCACCGGGGAGCTGTTTTTT
>NA|TRBV10-3|TRBJ2-7|NA
CAISEGVDSGGREQYF
TGTGCCATCAGTGAGGGTGTGGATAGCGGAGGTAGGGAGCAGTACTTC
>NA|TRBV11-3|TRBJ1-1|NA
CASSATGNTEAFF
TGTGCCAGCAGCGCGACAGGGAACACTGAAGCTTTCTTT
>NA|TRBV27|TRBJ2-3|once
CASRTGNTDTQYF
TGTGCCAGCAGGACTGGAAACACAGATACGCAGTATTTT
>TRBD1|TRBV7-2|TRBJ1-1|few
CASSLQGDSTEAFF
TGTGCCAGCAGCCTACAGGGGGACAGCACTGAAGCTTTCTTT
>NA|TRBV29-1|TRBJ2-5|few
CSVEGEETQYF
TGCAGCGTTGAGGGTGAAGAGACCCAGTACTTC
>NA|TRBV5-1|TRBJ1-1|NA
CASSWSAGDTEAFF
TGCGCCAGCAGCTGGTCAGCTGGCGACACTGAAGCTTTCTTT
>TRBD1|TRBV6-4|TRBJ2-3|NA
CASSEQGGADTQYF
TGTGCCAGCAGTGAACAGGGGGGAGCTGATACGCAGTATTTT
>TRBD1|TRBV18|TRBJ1-2|once
CASSPGQGIGGYTF
TGTGCCAGCTCACCAGGACAGGGGATAGGTGGCTACACCTTC
>NA|TRBV14|TRBJ2-7|NA
CASSPNWDGYEQYF
TGTGCCAGCAGCCCGAATTGGGACGGCTACGAGCAGTACTTC
>TRBD1|TRBV19|TRBJ1-4|NA
CASSFSGTGGEKLFF
TGTGCCAGTAGTTTCTCCGGGACAGGGGGCGAAAAACTGTTTTTT
>TRBD1|TRBV5-1|TRBJ1-1|NA
CASSYSGQGVDTEAFF
TGCGCCAGCAGCTACTCGGGACAGGGGGTGGACACTGAAGCTTTCTTT